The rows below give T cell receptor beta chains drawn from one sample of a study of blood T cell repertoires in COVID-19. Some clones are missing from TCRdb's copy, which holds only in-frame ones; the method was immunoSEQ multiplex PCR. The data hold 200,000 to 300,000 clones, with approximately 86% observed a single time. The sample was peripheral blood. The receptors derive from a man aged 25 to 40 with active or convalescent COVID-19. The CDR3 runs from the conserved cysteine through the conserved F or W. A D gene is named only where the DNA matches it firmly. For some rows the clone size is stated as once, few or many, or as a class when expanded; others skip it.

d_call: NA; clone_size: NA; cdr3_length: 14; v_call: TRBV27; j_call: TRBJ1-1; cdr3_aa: CASSYASSNTEAFF; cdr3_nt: TGTGCCAGCAGTTACGCATCGAGCAACACTGAAGCTTTCTTT
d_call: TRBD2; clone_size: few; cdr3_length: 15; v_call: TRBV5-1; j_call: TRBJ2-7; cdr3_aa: CASSTGTSGSYEQYF; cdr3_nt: TGCGCCAGCAGCACCGGGACTAGCGGGTCTTACGAGCAGTACTTC
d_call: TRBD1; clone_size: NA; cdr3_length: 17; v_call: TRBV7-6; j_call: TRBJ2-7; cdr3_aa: CASSPRGTGGTSYEQYF; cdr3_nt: TGTGCCAGCAGCCCACGGGGGACAGGGGGTACCTCCTACGAGCAGTACTTC
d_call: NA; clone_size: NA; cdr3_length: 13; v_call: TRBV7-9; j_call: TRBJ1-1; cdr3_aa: CASSLTGDIEAFF; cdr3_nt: TGTGCCAGCAGCTTGACAGGAGATATTGAAGCTTTCTTT
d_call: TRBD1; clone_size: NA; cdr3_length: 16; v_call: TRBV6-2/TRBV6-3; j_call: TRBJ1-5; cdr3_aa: CASSSTDRGSNQPQHF; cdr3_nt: TGTGCCAGCAGTTCAACGGACAGGGGGAGCAATCAGCCCCAGCATTTT
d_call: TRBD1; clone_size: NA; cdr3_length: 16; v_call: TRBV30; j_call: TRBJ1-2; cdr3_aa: CAWSITGTGGNYGYTF; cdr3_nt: TGTGCCTGGAGTATTACCGGGACAGGGGGCAACTATGGCTACACCTTC
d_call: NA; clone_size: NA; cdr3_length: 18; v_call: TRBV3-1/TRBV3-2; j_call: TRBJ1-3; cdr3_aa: CASSQDSYRVSSGNTIYF; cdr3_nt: TGTGCCAGCAGCCAAGATTCATACAGGGTATCCTCTGGAAACACCATATATTTT
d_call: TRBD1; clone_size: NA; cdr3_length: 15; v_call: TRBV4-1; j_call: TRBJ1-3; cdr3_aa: CASSQVAGGDGTIYF; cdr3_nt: TGCGCCAGCAGCCAAGTGGCAGGGGGTGACGGCACCATATATTTT
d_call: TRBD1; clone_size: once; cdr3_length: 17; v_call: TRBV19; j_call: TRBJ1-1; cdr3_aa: CASSASSGGQVNTEAFF; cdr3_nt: TGTGCCAGTAGTGCCTCTTCAGGGGGCCAGGTGAACACTGAAGCTTTCTTT
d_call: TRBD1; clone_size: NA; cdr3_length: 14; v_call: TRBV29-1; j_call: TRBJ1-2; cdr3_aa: CSVEGQGALYGYTF; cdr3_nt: TGCAGCGTTGAAGGACAGGGGGCGCTCTATGGCTACACCTTC
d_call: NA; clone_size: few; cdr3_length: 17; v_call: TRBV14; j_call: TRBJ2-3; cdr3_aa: CASSQDQGGFSTDTQYF; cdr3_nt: TGTGCCAGCAGCCAAGACCAGGGAGGCTTCAGCACAGATACGCAGTATTTT
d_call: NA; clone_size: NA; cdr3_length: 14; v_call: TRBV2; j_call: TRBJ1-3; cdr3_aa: CASRPQGTGNTIYF; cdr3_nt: TGTGCCAGCCGTCCCCAGGGTACTGGAAACACCATATATTTT
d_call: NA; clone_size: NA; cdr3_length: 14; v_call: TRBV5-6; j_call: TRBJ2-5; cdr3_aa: CASSLASDQETQYF; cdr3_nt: TGTGCCAGCAGCTTGGCGTCAGATCAAGAGACCCAGTACTTC
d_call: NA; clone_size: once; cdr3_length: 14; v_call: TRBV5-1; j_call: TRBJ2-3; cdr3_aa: CASSSRVGTDTQYF; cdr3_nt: TGCGCCAGCAGCTCCAGGGTGGGAACAGATACGCAGTATTTT
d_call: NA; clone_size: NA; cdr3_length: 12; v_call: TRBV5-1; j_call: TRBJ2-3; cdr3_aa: CASSSLTDTQYF; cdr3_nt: TGCGCCAGCAGCTCACTCACAGATACGCAGTATTTT
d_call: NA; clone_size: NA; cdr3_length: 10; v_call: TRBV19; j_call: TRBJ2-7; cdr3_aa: CASGAGEQYF; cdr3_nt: TGTGCCAGTGGGGCGGGGGAGCAGTACTTC
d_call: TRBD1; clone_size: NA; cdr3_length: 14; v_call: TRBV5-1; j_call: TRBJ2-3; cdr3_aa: CASSTGQGKDTQYF; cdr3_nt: TGCGCCAGCAGCACGGGACAGGGGAAAGATACGCAGTATTTT
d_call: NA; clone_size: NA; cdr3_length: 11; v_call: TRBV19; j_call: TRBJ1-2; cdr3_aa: CASSRGGGYTF; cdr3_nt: TGTGCCAGTAGTAGAGGTGGTGGCTACACCTTC
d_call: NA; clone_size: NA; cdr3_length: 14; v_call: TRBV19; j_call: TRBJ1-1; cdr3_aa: CASNSLQGSEEAFF; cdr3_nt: TGTGCCAGTAACTCTTTACAGGGATCCGAAGAAGCTTTCTTT
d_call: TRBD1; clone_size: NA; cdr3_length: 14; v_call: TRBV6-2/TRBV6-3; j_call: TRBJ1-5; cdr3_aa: CASSLQGSNQPQHF; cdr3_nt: TGTGCCAGCAGCTTACAGGGGAGCAATCAGCCCCAGCATTTT
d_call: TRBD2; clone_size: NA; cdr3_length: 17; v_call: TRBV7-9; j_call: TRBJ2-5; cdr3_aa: CASSLVAGLAVQETQYF; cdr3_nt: TGTGCCAGCAGCTTAGTTGCAGGACTAGCGGTACAAGAGACCCAGTACTTC
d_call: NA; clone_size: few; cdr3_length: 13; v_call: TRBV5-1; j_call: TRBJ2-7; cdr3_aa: CASSFGTNYEQYF; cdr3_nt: TGCGCCAGCAGCTTCGGCACTAACTACGAGCAGTACTTC
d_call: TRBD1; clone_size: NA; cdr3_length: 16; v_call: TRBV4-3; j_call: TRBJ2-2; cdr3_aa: CASSHQRTGGAGELFF; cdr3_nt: TGCGCCAGCAGCCACCAGCGGACAGGGGGAGCCGGGGAGCTGTTTTTT
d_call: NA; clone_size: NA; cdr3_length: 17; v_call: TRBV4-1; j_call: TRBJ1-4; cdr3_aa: CASSQGGSGGFDEKLFF; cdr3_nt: TGCGCCAGCAGCCAAGGGGGGTCGGGAGGGTTCGATGAAAAACTGTTTTTT
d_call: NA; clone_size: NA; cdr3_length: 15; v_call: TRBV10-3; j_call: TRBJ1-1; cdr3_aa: CAISDGQTMNTEAFF; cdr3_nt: TGTGCCATCAGTGACGGACAGACCATGAACACTGAAGCTTTCTTT
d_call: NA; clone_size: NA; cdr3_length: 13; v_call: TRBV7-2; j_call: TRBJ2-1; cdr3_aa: CASSLGFSERQFF; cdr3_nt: TGTGCCAGCAGCTTAGGGTTTAGCGAGCGGCAGTTCTTC
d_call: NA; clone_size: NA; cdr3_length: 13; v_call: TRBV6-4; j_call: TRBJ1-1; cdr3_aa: CASSGGEDTEAFF; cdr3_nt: TGTGCCAGCAGTGGGGGAGAGGACACTGAAGCTTTCTTT
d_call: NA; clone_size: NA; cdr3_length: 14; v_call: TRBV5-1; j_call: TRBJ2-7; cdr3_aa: CASSLEGGSYEQYF; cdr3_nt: TGCGCCAGCAGCTTGGAAGGAGGCAGCTACGAGCAGTACTTC
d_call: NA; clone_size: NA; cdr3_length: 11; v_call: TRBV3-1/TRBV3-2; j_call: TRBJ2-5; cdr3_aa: CASTSSGTQYF; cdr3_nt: TGTGCCAGCACCTCTTCAGGGACCCAGTACTTC
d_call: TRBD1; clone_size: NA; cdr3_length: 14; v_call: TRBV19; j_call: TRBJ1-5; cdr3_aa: CASSVGTGAQPQHF; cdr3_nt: TGTGCCAGTAGTGTTGGGACAGGGGCTCAGCCCCAGCATTTT
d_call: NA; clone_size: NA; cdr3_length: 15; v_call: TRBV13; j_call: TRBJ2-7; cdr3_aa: CASSSLRGTSYEQYF; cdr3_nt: TGTGCCAGCAGCTCCCTGCGGGGGACATCCTACGAGCAGTACTTC
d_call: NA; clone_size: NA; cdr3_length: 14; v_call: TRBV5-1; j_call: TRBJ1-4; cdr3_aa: CASSGGVTNGKLFF; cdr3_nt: TGCGCCAGCAGCGGAGGGGTAACTAATGGAAAACTGTTTTTT